This T cell receptor (beta chain) was identified in a study of CXCR3 chemokines and chemotherapy response in bladder cancer. This clonotype occurred many times. Each CDR3 protein is one row after TCRdb ran MiXCR on the PCR reads. The sample has over a thousand distinct CDR3 sequences, about 18% seen once; the top ten hold roughly 45%. The germline gives CDR1 MNHEY, CDR2 SVGAGI. Trimming took off 8 bases at V and 8 bases at J, with 13 bases between the two ends. The length of the CDR3 is 12 residues. This sample was obtained from a patient whose treatment included neoadjuvant chemotherapy. J is TRBJ2-1 and V is TRBV6-5; D is unresolved. The receptor was isolated from a human donor with bladder cancer that did not respond to neoadjuvant chemotherapy. CDR3 DNA sequence: TGTGCCAGCCTCACAGTAGGCCATGAGCAGTTCTTC. It is translated as CASLTVGHEQFF.